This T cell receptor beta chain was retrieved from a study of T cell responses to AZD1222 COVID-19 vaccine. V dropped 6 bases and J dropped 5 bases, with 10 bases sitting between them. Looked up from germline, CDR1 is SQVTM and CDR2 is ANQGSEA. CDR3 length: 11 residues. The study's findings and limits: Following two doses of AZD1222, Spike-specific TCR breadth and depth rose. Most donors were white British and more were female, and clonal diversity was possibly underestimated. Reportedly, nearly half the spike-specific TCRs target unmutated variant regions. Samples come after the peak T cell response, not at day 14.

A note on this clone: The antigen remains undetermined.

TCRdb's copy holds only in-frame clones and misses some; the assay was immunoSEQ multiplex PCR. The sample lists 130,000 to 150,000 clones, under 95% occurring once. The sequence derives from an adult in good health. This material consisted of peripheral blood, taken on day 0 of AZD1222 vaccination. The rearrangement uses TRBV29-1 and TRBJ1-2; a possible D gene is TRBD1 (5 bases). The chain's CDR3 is CSVGGEYGYTF. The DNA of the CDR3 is TGCAGCGTCGGGGGGGAATATGGCTACACCTTC.